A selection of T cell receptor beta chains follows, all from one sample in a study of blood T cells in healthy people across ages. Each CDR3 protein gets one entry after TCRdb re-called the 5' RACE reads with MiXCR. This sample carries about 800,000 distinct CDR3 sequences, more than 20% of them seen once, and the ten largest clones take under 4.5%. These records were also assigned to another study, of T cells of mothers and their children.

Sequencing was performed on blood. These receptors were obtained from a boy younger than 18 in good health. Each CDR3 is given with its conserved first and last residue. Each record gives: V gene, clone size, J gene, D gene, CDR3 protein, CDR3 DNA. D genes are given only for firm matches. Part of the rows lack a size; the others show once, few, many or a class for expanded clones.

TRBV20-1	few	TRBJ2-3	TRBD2	CSARLRGSRTDTQYF	TGCAGTGCTAGATTGCGCGGGAGTCGCACAGATACGCAGTATTTT
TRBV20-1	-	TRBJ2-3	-	CSAERRSGTDTQYF	TGCAGTGCTGAGCGGCGCTCGGGCACAGATACGCAGTATTTT
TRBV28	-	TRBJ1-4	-	CASIPAGPLNEKLFF	TGTGCCAGCATCCCGGCGGGGCCCTTAAATGAAAAACTGTTTTTT
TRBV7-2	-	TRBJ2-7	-	CASSPAGPYEQYF	TGTGCCAGCAGCCCTGCTGGGCCCTACGAGCAGTACTTC
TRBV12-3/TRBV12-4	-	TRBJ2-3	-	CASSLDRTDAQYF	TGTGCCAGCAGCTTAGACAGAACAGATGCGCAGTATTTT
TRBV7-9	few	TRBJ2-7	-	CASSLVLVPYEQYF	TGTGCCAGCAGCTTAGTTTTAGTTCCCTACGAGCAGTACTTC
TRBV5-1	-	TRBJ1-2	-	CASSWDMVAYGYTF	TGCGCCAGCAGCTGGGACATGGTCGCCTATGGCTACACCTTC
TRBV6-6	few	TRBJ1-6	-	CASSYDGPYNSPLHF	TGTGCCAGCAGTTACGATGGGCCTTATAATTCACCCCTCCACTTT
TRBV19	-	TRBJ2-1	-	CASSIGAREQFF	TGTGCCAGTAGTATAGGTGCGAGGGAGCAGTTCTTC
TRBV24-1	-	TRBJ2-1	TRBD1	CATRGTGESFQFF	TGTGCCACCCGTGGGACAGGGGAGTCCTTTCAGTTCTTC
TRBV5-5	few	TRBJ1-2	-	CASSLATGGNYGYTF	TGTGCCAGCAGCTTGGCGACAGGAGGGAACTATGGCTACACCTTC
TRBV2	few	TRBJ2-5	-	CASSEQTNEQVF	TGTGCCAGCAGTGAGCAGACCAATGAGCAGGTCTTC
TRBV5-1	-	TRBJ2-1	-	CASSLEDRMEGDVREQFF	TGCGCCAGCAGCTTGGAGGACAGGATGGAGGGAGACGTCAGGGAGCAGTTCTTC
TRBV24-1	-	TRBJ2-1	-	CAIGEGVDEQFF	TGTGCCATAGGGGAAGGGGTCGATGAGCAGTTCTTC
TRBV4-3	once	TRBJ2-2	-	CASSQLTGSPGELFF	TGCGCCAGCAGCCAATTAACGGGGTCGCCCGGGGAGCTGTTTTTT
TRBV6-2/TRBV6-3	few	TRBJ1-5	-	CASSYLPQVSNQPQHF	TGTGCCAGCAGTTACCTCCCACAAGTCAGCAATCAGCCCCAGCATTTT
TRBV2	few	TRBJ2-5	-	CASRVREFTEETQYF	TGTGCCAGCAGAGTCAGGGAATTTACAGAAGAGACCCAGTACTTC
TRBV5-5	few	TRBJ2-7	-	CASSLVPDLSNEQYF	TGTGCCAGCAGCTTGGTCCCCGACCTTTCCAACGAGCAGTACTTC
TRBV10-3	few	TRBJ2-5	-	CAISESNGETQYF	TGTGCCATCAGTGAGTCGAACGGGGAGACCCAGTACTTC
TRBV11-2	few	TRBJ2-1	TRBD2	CASSLWAPGLAGGPYNEQFF	TGTGCCAGCAGCTTATGGGCTCCAGGACTCGCGGGGGGGCCTTACAATGAGCAGTTCTTC
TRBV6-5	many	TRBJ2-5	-	CASSYSGEETQYF	TGTGCCAGCAGTTACTCAGGGGAAGAGACCCAGTACTTC
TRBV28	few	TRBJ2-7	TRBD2	CASSLASGRAWGYEQYF	TGTGCCAGCAGTTTGGCTAGCGGGAGGGCCTGGGGCTACGAGCAGTACTTC
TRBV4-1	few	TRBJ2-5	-	CASSPDSTGRGETQYF	TGCGCCAGCAGCCCCGATTCGACAGGTCGGGGGGAGACCCAGTACTTC
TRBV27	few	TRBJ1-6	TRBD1	CASSAGQGVVNSPLHF	TGTGCCAGCAGTGCAGGACAGGGGGTGGTTAATTCACCCCTCCACTTT
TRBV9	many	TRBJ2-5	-	CASSVSETQYF	TGTGCCAGCAGCGTATCGGAGACCCAGTACTTC